These T cell receptor beta chains were read from a single sample in a study of cytomegalovirus exposure and HLA in healthy donors. Clones were sequenced by immunoSEQ multiplex PCR, and TCRdb holds only the in-frame ones, with some missing. Among about 110,000 clones listed, 12% were seen once. Source material: PBMCs. The receptors were sampled from a man aged 40-50 years in good health and CMV-seropositive. Both conserved end residues are part of each CDR3. A D gene is named only where the DNA matches it firmly. Clone size appears in some rows only: once, few, many, or a class for an expanded clone.

clone_size: few
d_call: TRBD2
v_call: TRBV7-8
j_call: TRBJ2-1
cdr3_aa: CASRPGASGRVYNEQFF
cdr3_nt: TGTGCCAGCAGGCCCGGGGCTAGCGGGAGGGTCTACAATGAGCAGTTCTTC

clone_size: -
d_call: TRBD1
v_call: TRBV15
j_call: TRBJ2-1
cdr3_aa: CATSRKTGGSYNEQFF
cdr3_nt: TGTGCCACCAGCAGAAAAACAGGGGGCTCCTACAATGAGCAGTTCTTC

clone_size: -
d_call: -
v_call: TRBV29-1
j_call: TRBJ2-6
cdr3_aa: CSVMTPGANVLTF
cdr3_nt: TGCAGCGTTATGACTCCTGGGGCCAACGTCCTGACTTTC

clone_size: few
d_call: -
v_call: TRBV11-2
j_call: TRBJ1-5
cdr3_aa: CASRFPGHLPGGNQPQHF
cdr3_nt: TGTGCCAGCAGATTCCCGGGACACCTACCGGGCGGCAATCAGCCCCAGCATTTT

clone_size: few
d_call: TRBD1
v_call: TRBV6-1
j_call: TRBJ2-7
cdr3_aa: CASSETGTESYEQYF
cdr3_nt: TGTGCCAGCAGTGAAACCGGGACAGAGAGCTACGAGCAGTACTTC

clone_size: -
d_call: TRBD2
v_call: TRBV7-9
j_call: TRBJ2-5
cdr3_aa: CASSLAVAGGEETQYF
cdr3_nt: TGTGCCAGCAGCTTAGCGGTGGCGGGAGGAGAAGAGACCCAGTACTTC

clone_size: -
d_call: TRBD2
v_call: TRBV9
j_call: TRBJ2-7
cdr3_aa: CASSPSGSFYEQYF
cdr3_nt: TGTGCCAGCAGCCCGAGCGGGAGTTTCTACGAGCAGTACTTC

clone_size: -
d_call: TRBD2
v_call: TRBV9
j_call: TRBJ2-7
cdr3_aa: CASSVKREDPSYEQYF
cdr3_nt: TGTGCCAGCAGCGTGAAGCGGGAGGACCCCTCCTACGAGCAGTACTTC

clone_size: few
d_call: -
v_call: TRBV7-3
j_call: TRBJ2-1
cdr3_aa: CASSSRGLSYNEQFF
cdr3_nt: TGTGCCAGCAGCTCGAGGGGGTTGTCCTACAATGAGCAGTTCTTC

clone_size: few
d_call: TRBD1
v_call: TRBV19
j_call: TRBJ2-3
cdr3_aa: CASRQGQGGTDTQYF
cdr3_nt: TGTGCCAGCCGACAGGGACAGGGGGGGACAGATACGCAGTATTTT